This is a list of T cell receptor beta chains from one sample in a study of T cells after posttransplantation cyclophosphamide. TCRdb keeps only in-frame clones here, not all; method: immunoSEQ multiplex PCR. The sample lists roughly 1,900 clones, approximately 94% seen once, with just under 3% in the top ten. The sample consisted of CD4+ T cells sorted from bone marrow. Every receptor here comes from a woman aged 50 to 60 in good health and a related stem cell transplant donor. The CDR3 runs from the conserved cysteine through the conserved F or W. A D gene is named only where the DNA matches it firmly. Rows may omit the clone size; those that give it use once, few, many or a size class.

d_gene	v_gene	j_gene	abundance	CDR3nt	CDR3aa
.	TRBV9	TRBJ1-6	.	TGTGCCAGCACCACAGACAGCTCCTATAATTCACCCCTCCACTTT	CASTTDSSYNSPLHF
.	TRBV19	TRBJ1-5	once	TGTGCCAGTAGTGCTGACAGCCCTGACCAGCCCCAGCATTTT	CASSADSPDQPQHF
TRBD2	TRBV10-3	TRBJ2-2	few	TGTGCCATCAGTGGGACTAGCCTAACCGGGGAGCTGTTTTTT	CAISGTSLTGELFF
.	TRBV28	TRBJ1-4	.	TGTGCCAGCAGTTTATGGGTCGGAACACGAGGAGAAAAACTGTTTTTT	CASSLWVGTRGEKLFF
TRBD2	TRBV28	TRBJ2-7	.	TGTGCCAGCGGACCCTGGAGCGGGGGGAGCTCCTACGAGCAGTACTTC	CASGPWSGGSSYEQYF
.	TRBV9	TRBJ1-1	.	TGTGCCAGCAGCGTAGGTGAGGGGAGGGCGAACACTGAAGCTTTCTTT	CASSVGEGRANTEAFF
.	TRBV19	TRBJ1-6	.	TGTGCCAGTACCACCCCGGAACGGTCCGGGGTTTCACCCCTCCACTTT	CASTTPERSGVSPLHF
TRBD2	TRBV4-2	TRBJ2-1	once	TGTGCCAGCAGCCAAGTAACGAGCGGGAGGGAAGTTGAGCAGTTCTTC	CASSQVTSGREVEQFF
TRBD2	TRBV11-3	TRBJ2-2	.	TGTGCCAGCAGCTTAGGACTAGCGGAGAACACCGGGGAGCTGTTTTTT	CASSLGLAENTGELFF
.	TRBV10-1	TRBJ2-3	.	TGCGCCAGCAGTGAGTCGCAGGGAATCGTTACGCAGTATTTT	CASSESQGIVTQYF
.	TRBV9	TRBJ1-4	.	TGTGCCAGCAGCGTAGGGGTACAGGAACCAGAAAAACTGTTTTTT	CASSVGVQEPEKLFF
TRBD2	TRBV15	TRBJ2-7	.	TGTGCCACCAGCAGTGGCCGCGGGGGAACCTACGAGCAGTACTTC	CATSSGRGGTYEQYF
.	TRBV19	TRBJ1-5	.	TGTGCCAGTAGTATAGCCCAGGGCCCGCCCACGGCCTTT	CASSIAQGPPTAF
.	TRBV6-5	TRBJ1-3	.	TGTGCCAGCTTAAAGACAGTCTCTGGAAACACCATATATTTT	CASLKTVSGNTIYF
TRBD1	TRBV28	TRBJ2-2	once	TGTGCCAGCAGTATTCCGGACAGGGGCGATCGAACCGGGGAGCTGTTTTTT	CASSIPDRGDRTGELFF
.	TRBV5-4	TRBJ1-2	few	TGTGCCAGCAGCTTAAGGGGATATGGCTACACCTTC	CASSLRGYGYTF
TRBD1	TRBV6-5	TRBJ1-6	.	TGTGCCAGCACCCACGTCGGGACAGGGTATTCACCCCTCCACTTT	CASTHVGTGYSPLHF
.	TRBV4-2	TRBJ2-3	.	TGTGCCAGCAGCCAAGATGGGGTAGCGAGCACAGATACGCAGTATTTT	CASSQDGVASTDTQYF
.	TRBV7-6	TRBJ1-1	once	TGTGCCAGCAGCTTATGGCAGGGTCATGAAGCTTTCTTT	CASSLWQGHEAFF
.	TRBV10-1	TRBJ2-1	.	TGCGCCAGCAGCCAGGACAGCTACTACAATGAGCAGTTCTTC	CASSQDSYYNEQFF
.	TRBV27	TRBJ1-5	.	TGTGCCAGCAGTTTAGGCCCCTCCTGGGAGGGCGGCAATCAGCCCCAGCATTTT	CASSLGPSWEGGNQPQHF
.	TRBV29-1	TRBJ1-1	.	TGCAGCGTTGGGGGGGGGCACACTGAAGCTTTCTTT	CSVGGGHTEAFF
.	TRBV7-2	TRBJ2-1	once	TGTGCCAGCAGCTTGGAGACTCGCGATGAGCAGTTCTTC	CASSLETRDEQFF
TRBD2	TRBV7-2	TRBJ2-7	.	TGTGCCAGCAGGGGGGGGGAGGGCCTCGAGCAGTACTTC	CASRGGEGLEQYF
.	TRBV5-5	TRBJ2-6	.	TGTGCCAGCAGCGGTGGGGGGTGGGGAATGGGCCCTGGGGCCAACGTCCTGACTTTC	CASSGGGWGMGPGANVLTF
TRBD1	TRBV5-4	TRBJ1-1	.	TGTGCCAGCAGCTTGGAGACAGGGCGTACTGAAGCTTTCTTT	CASSLETGRTEAFF
TRBD1	TRBV6-7	TRBJ1-1	.	TGTGCCAGCACCCACAGGGGAAGGACTGAAGCTTTCTTT	CASTHRGRTEAFF
.	TRBV19	TRBJ2-6	.	TGTGCCAGTAGTCCCCACGGGATTCCCGGAGGTGTTGGGGCCAACGTCCTGACTTTC	CASSPHGIPGGVGANVLTF
.	TRBV13	TRBJ1-6	.	TGTGCCAGCGCATTAGACAGAAATTCACCCCTCCACTTT	CASALDRNSPLHF
.	TRBV5-1	TRBJ1-1	.	TGCGCCAGCAGCTTGGCGGAGGACACTGAAGCTTTCTTT	CASSLAEDTEAFF
TRBD1	TRBV7-3	TRBJ1-1	once	TGTGCCAGCAGCAGACAGGGGGCCACTGAAGCTTTCTTT	CASSRQGATEAFF
TRBD1	TRBV11-2	TRBJ1-4	once	TGTGCCAGCAGCATCGTCCTGGGACAGAAACTGTTTTTT	CASSIVLGQKLFF
.	TRBV5-1	TRBJ2-2	.	TGCGCCAGCAGCTTGGGAGCCCCCGACACCGGGGAGCTGTTTTTT	CASSLGAPDTGELFF
.	TRBV6-5	TRBJ1-1	.	TGTGCCAGCAAAAGAGGCGGGAACACTGAAGCTTTCTTT	CASKRGGNTEAFF
TRBD1	TRBV27	TRBJ2-3	.	TGTGCCAGCAGTTCAACGGGACAGGGGGGCACAGATACGCAGTATTTT	CASSSTGQGGTDTQYF
.	TRBV15	TRBJ2-4	.	TGTGCCACCAGCAGAGCCGACCCAGGTTTTGCCAAAAACATTCAGTACTTC	CATSRADPGFAKNIQYF
.	TRBV30	TRBJ1-5	.	TGTGCCTGGAGTGCAGGGGCTGGAAATCAGCCCCAGCATTTT	CAWSAGAGNQPQHF
.	TRBV6-5	TRBJ1-5	few	TGTGCCAGCACCCCCCCCGGGAGCAATCAGCCCCAGCATTTT	CASTPPGSNQPQHF
.	TRBV6-1	TRBJ2-3	.	TGTGCCAGCAGTGAAGATGTTTATAGCACAGATACGCAGTATTTT	CASSEDVYSTDTQYF
TRBD2	TRBV7-2	TRBJ2-1	.	TGTGCCAGCAGCTTAGCAGCGGGAGCAAATGAGCAGTTCTTC	CASSLAAGANEQFF
.	TRBV28	TRBJ1-5	.	TGTGCCAGCAGTGAAGGTGGGTTGTGGGGCGCAGGAGGCAATCAGCCCCAGCATTTT	CASSEGGLWGAGGNQPQHF